A single sample is the source of the 28 T cell receptor beta chains below, sequenced in a study of blood T cells in healthy people across ages. A second PCR of roughly 6 to 12 cycles used a sample-barcoded 5' primer and a J-beta primer mix. TCRdb re-derived calls from the 5' RACE reads in MiXCR, one entry per CDR3 protein. This sample carries some 1,500,000 distinct CDR3 sequences, about 45% of them seen once, and the ten largest clones take around 4%. Sequencing was carried out using blood. These TCRs come from a woman aged 18-29 years in good health.

V is TRBV12-5 and J is TRBJ2-1; 14 positions agree with TRBD2. Per germline, CDR1 LGHNT and CDR2 FRNRAP. This CDR3 comprises 16 residues. The J segment lost 3 bases and the V segment lost 7 bases, leaving 5 bases of the junction unmatched. The CDR3, as DNA: TGTGCTAGTGCCATGGGACTAGCGGGGGACTACAATGAGCAGTTCTTC. It is translated as CASAMGLAGDYNEQFF.

The chain links TRBV18 to TRBJ2-1; 8 nucleotides align to TRBD2. CDR1 is KGHSH and CDR2 is LQKENI in the germline V gene. CDR3 length equals 16 residues. After removal of 0 bases from V and 11 bases from J, the junction contained 12 bases not matched to a gene. The CDR3 loop is CASSPPSSGGGNKQFF. The CDR3 coding sequence is TGTGCCAGCTCACCACCGTCAAGCGGGGGTGGGAATAAGCAGTTCTTC.

This sequence joins TRBV5-6 and TRBJ1-6; tentative D call: TRBD1 (5 bases). CDR3 size: 15 residues. With 4 bases removed from V and 10 bases from J, the gap between germline ends came to 18 bases. Germline assignment: CDR1 SGHDT and CDR2 YYEEEE. DNA for the CDR3: TGTGCCAGCAGCCTAGCGCCGCGGGACTGGTCACCCCTCCACTTT. Translated: CASSLAPRDWSPLHF.

As concerns this clonotype: The junction shows a germline mismatch at one end, possibly a read error. The rearrangement links TRBV10-3 to TRBJ2-7; maybe TRBD2 (5 bases). CDR1 is ENHRY and CDR2 is SYGVKD in the germline V gene. This CDR3 contains 14 residues. The CDR3 sequence is CAISARDGAYGQYF. The CDR3 DNA is TGTGCCATCAGCGCTCGGGATGGCGCCTACGGGCAGTACTTC.

V usage is TRBV29-1 and J usage is TRBJ2-7; D gene ambiguous. The V end was cut by 6 bases, the J end by 6 bases, with 21 bases between. Looked up from germline, CDR1 is SQVTM and CDR2 is ANQGSEA. The CDR3 runs 14 residues. DNA for the CDR3: TGCAGCGTCCTCCTGAGACGGAGAGACGCCGAGCAGTACTTC. It codes for CSVLLRRRDAEQYF.

The chain joins TRBV20-1 to TRBJ1-2; D is unresolved. CDR3 length: 13 residues. V gave up 1 base and J gave up 5 bases, with 11 bases separating them. CDR1 is DFQATT, CDR2 SNEGSKA, per germline (reference sequence). Here the CDR3 reads CSARVRSEYGYTF. CDR3 DNA: TGCAGTGCTAGAGTACGGTCTGAGTATGGCTACACCTTC.

The V call is TRBV5-1, the J call TRBJ1-1; TRBD1 aligns across 8 bases. The CDR3 contains 14 residues. Trimming removed 4 bases from V and 5 bases from J; junction bases left unmatched: 7. Germline V gene sequence: CDR1 SGHRS, CDR2 YFSETQ. CDR3 DNA sequence: TGCGCCAGCAGCCAAACTACAGGGGGAACTGAAGCTTTCTTT. It is translated as CASSQTTGGTEAFF.

J is TRBJ2-1 and V is TRBV6-5, with 8 bases fitting TRBD1. The trim removed 5 bases at V and 7 bases at J, leaving 7 bases unmatched. There are 14 residues in the CDR3. Germline CDR1 MNHEY, CDR2 SVGAGI. The CDR3 sequence: CASSLDRARNEQFF. The CDR3 nucleotides read TGTGCCAGCAGTCTGGACAGGGCGAGGAATGAGCAGTTCTTC.

The rearrangement uses TRBV12-3 or TRBV12-4 and TRBJ1-2; tentatively, D is TRBD1 (6 bases). The CDR3 has 16 amino acids. Trimming stripped 3 bases from V and 4 bases from J, with 18 bases between. The CDR3 here is CASSFGGQRVLYGYTF. In DNA, the CDR3 is TGTGCCAGCAGTTTCGGGGGGCAGCGAGTGCTCTATGGCTACACCTTC.

This clonotype was picked up a small number of times. The CDR3: CASSVQGARGEKLFF. CDR3 in DNA: TGTGCCAGCAGCGTCCAGGGGGCGCGGGGTGAAAAACTGTTTTTT. The rearrangement uses TRBV9 and TRBJ1-4, with TRBD1 matching over 8 bases. The CDR3 totals 15 residues. Germline-derived CDR1 and CDR2 are SGDLS and YYNGEE. V lost 2 bases, J lost 7 bases, and 7 bases stayed unmatched.

This clonotype was seen more than once but under ten times. The genes are TRBV14 and TRBJ2-7; TRBD2 is a possible D gene (5 bases). The CDR3 extends over 13 amino acids. Germline loops: CDR1 SGHDN, CDR2 FVKESK. V lost 3 bases to trimming and J lost 7 bases, with 13 bases between them. CDR3 DNA sequence: TGTGCCAGCAGCCAGGTTTCGGGGAGTGAGCAGTACTTC. Protein sequence: CASSQVSGSEQYF.

This clonotype showed up just a few times. The chain combines TRBV29-1 with TRBJ1-2; the D gene is possibly TRBD1 (6 bases). The CDR3 is made up of 14 amino acids. Per germline, CDR1 SQVTM and CDR2 ANQGSEA. Between the trimmed V and J ends, which lost 4 bases and 7 bases, there was a span of 19 bases. In DNA form, the CDR3 reads TGCAGCGTTGGACCTCGACAGGCGGAATTTGGCTACACCTTC. Translation: CSVGPRQAEFGYTF.

The CDR3 protein is CATSRDGAGWGYTF. In DNA form, the CDR3 reads TGTGCCACCAGCAGAGATGGGGCAGGGTGGGGCTACACCTTC. The chain is built from TRBV15 and TRBJ1-2; maybe TRBD1 (5 bases). V gave up 0 bases and J gave up 8 bases, with 13 bases separating them. This CDR3 is 14 amino acids long. Germline V gene data show CDR1 as LNHNV and CDR2 as YYDKDF (reference sequence).

The chain carries TRBV7-2 and TRBJ1-1; D is perhaps TRBD1 (5 bases). The CDR3 is made up of 14 amino acids. Germline CDR1 and CDR2: SGHTA and FQGNSA. Deletions cut 6 bases from V and 1 base from J, with 12 bases between. The CDR3 region has the DNA TGTGCCAGCAGATCGGGTGGGGGGAACACTGAAGCTTTCTTT. Protein sequence: CASRSGGGNTEAFF.

The chain joins TRBV6-5 to TRBJ1-2; a weak D match, TRBD1 (6 bases). Germline CDR1 reads MNHEY; CDR2 reads SVGAGI. The CDR3 length is 13 residues. The V gene lost 6 bases and the J gene lost 8 bases, with 16 bases spanning the gap. The CDR3 loop reads CASRSTGLRGYTF. CDR3 coding DNA: TGTGCCAGCAGATCGACAGGCTTGAGGGGCTACACCTTC.

The CDR3 is CASSFGIGGYEQYF. The CDR3 DNA reads as TGTGCCAGCAGTTTTGGAATAGGGGGCTACGAGCAGTACTTC. The rearrangement links TRBV28 to TRBJ2-7; perhaps TRBD1 as D (6 bases). This CDR3 is built from 14 residues. V lost 3 bases and J lost 3, with 12 bases in between. CDR1 and CDR2 (germline): MDHEN, SYDVKM.

This chain connects TRBV6-1 to TRBJ2-2, with a weak D call TRBD1 (6 bases). Germline CDR1 reads MNHNS; CDR2 reads SASEGT. The V end lost 4 bases, the J end lost 4 bases, and 13 bases lay between the germline ends. This CDR3 comprises 15 residues. The CDR3 is CASSVQGTGTGELFF. The CDR3 DNA sequence: TGTGCCAGCAGTGTACAGGGAACGGGCACCGGGGAGCTGTTTTTT.

As to this clonotype: A much more abundant neighbour one base away suggests this may be a read error. This chain connects TRBV7-2 to TRBJ1-1; D is unclear. This CDR3 has 12 residues. CDR1 SGHTA and CDR2 FQGNSA come from the germline V gene. Trimming cost V 2 bases and J 4 bases, with 5 bases left between them. The CDR3 DNA is TGTGCCAGCAGCTTAACGACCACTGAAGCTTTCTTT. Translation: CASSLTTTEAFF.

V usage is TRBV20-1 and J usage is TRBJ2-1, with D tentatively TRBD1 (5 bases). The length of the CDR3 is 15 residues. V shed 6 bases and J shed 6 bases, with 21 bases lying between them. Germline CDR1 is DFQATT and CDR2 is SNEGSKA (reference sequence). CDR3 amino acids: CSAFVGSATGNEQFF. CDR3 DNA: TGCAGTGCATTTGTTGGGTCCGCAACAGGCAATGAGCAGTTCTTC.

The chain recombines TRBV2 with TRBJ1-2; D gene uncertain. Germline CDR1 and CDR2: SNHLY and FYNNEI. Deletions cut 7 bases from V and 0 bases from J, with 24 bases between. CDR3 size: 18 residues. The chain's CDR3 is CASKRVDIPPGANYGYTF. The CDR3 bases are TGTGCCAGCAAGAGGGTTGATATCCCTCCTGGGGCTAACTATGGCTACACCTTC.

The rearrangement joins TRBV5-6 to TRBJ2-5, with a possible D match to TRBD2 (6 bases). Judging by the DNA end, TRBJ2-7 fits better; the J call may be wrong. The germline CDR1 and CDR2 sequences are SGHDT and YYEEEE. There are 16 residues in the CDR3. CDR3 amino acids: CASSFRGVGGIYEQYF. CDR3 nucleotide sequence: TGTGCCAGCAGCTTCAGAGGGGTCGGAGGGATCTACGAGCAGTACTTC.

Points on this clonotype: An end of the junction differs from the germline gene, which may be a read error. J is TRBJ1-5 and V is TRBV20-1; the D gene is possibly TRBD1 (5 bases). Germline loops: CDR1 DFQATT, CDR2 SNEGSKA (reference sequence). The CDR3 spans 13 residues. The CDR3 region is CSSSARGNQPQHF. CDR3 DNA: TGCAGTTCTAGTGCCAGGGGCAATCAGCCCCAGCATTTT.

This clonotype was seen ten or more times. The chain uses TRBV29-1 and TRBJ2-1, with D possibly matching TRBD1 (6 bases). Germline V CDR1 and CDR2: SQVTM, ANQGSEA. V was cut by 8 bases and J by 6 bases, with 17 bases left in between. CDR3 size: 13 residues. The CDR3 sequence: CSLRTAWANEQFF. CDR3 bases: TGCAGCCTACGGACAGCTTGGGCCAATGAGCAGTTCTTC.

The chain combines TRBV9 with TRBJ2-2, with D possibly TRBD1 on 5 matching bases. The V gene lost 0 bases and the J gene lost 8 bases, with 11 bases spanning the gap. This CDR3 has 14 residues. Germline V gives CDR1 SGDLS, CDR2 YYNGEE. The CDR3 is CASSVEGQGGELFF. In DNA, the CDR3 is TGTGCCAGCAGCGTAGAGGGCCAGGGAGGGGAGCTGTTTTTT.

This clonotype was seen many times. The chain recombines TRBV27 with TRBJ2-1; possibly TRBD2 for D (5 bases). The germline gives CDR1 MNHEY, CDR2 SMNVEV (reference sequence). Trimming pared 4 bases from V and 1 base from J, leaving 8 bases between. The CDR3 spans 14 residues. The CDR3 sequence is CASSSSGSYNEQFF. For the CDR3, the DNA is TGTGCCAGCAGTTCATCGGGGTCCTACAATGAGCAGTTCTTC.

The rearrangement uses TRBV7-2 and TRBJ2-5; 15 bases are a match to TRBD2. Losses at the gene ends were 4 bases for V and 5 bases for J; bases not matched to a gene: 8. In germline, CDR1 is SGHTA, CDR2 FQGNSA. The CDR3 sequence is 17 residues long. As DNA, the CDR3 is TGTGCCAGCAGCTCCCCGGGACTAGCGGGAGGTTGGGAGACCCAGTACTTC. Translated: CASSSPGLAGGWETQYF.

The V gene is TRBV27, the J gene TRBJ1-4; possibly TRBD1 for D (5 bases). The germline V and J ends were trimmed by 4 bases and 1 base, with 10 bases remaining between them. Germline lookup yields CDR1 MNHEY and CDR2 SMNVEV (reference sequence). The CDR3 extends over 15 amino acids. The CDR3 reads CASSYAGLTNEKLFF. CDR3 in DNA: TGTGCCAGCAGTTACGCAGGGCTAACTAATGAAAAACTGTTTTTT.

This clonotype was counted between two and nine times. The genes are TRBV7-9 and TRBJ2-7; D is perhaps TRBD1 or TRBD2 (5 bases each). This CDR3 has 13 residues. The germline CDR1 and CDR2 sequences are SEHNR and FQNEAQ (reference sequence). V dropped 4 bases and J dropped 7 bases, with 14 bases sitting between them. The chain's CDR3 is CASSSGASGEQYF. The CDR3, as DNA: TGTGCCAGCAGCTCCGGGGCTTCGGGGGAGCAGTACTTC.